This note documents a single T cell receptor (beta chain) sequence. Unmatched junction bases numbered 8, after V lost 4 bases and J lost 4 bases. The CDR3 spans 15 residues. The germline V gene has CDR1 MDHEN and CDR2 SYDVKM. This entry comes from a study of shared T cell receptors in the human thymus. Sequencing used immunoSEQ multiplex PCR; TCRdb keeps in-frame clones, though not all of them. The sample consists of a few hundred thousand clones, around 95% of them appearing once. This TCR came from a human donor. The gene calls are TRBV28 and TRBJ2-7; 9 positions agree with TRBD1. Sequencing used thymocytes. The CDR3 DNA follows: TGTGCCAGCAGTTCCGGTGCGGGACAGGGATACGAGCAGTACTTC. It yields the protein CASSSGAGQGYEQYF.